This T cell receptor beta chain was retrieved from a study of cytomegalovirus exposure and HLA in healthy donors. V was shortened by 8 bases and J by 6 bases, with 11 bases between the two germline ends. This CDR3 comprises 12 residues. Germline V gene sequence: CDR1 MDHEN, CDR2 SYDVKM. The protocol was immunoSEQ multiplex PCR, while the TCRdb copy is restricted to in-frame clones and leaves out a portion. Of under 250,000 clones listed, roughly 91% are singletons. Sequencing was carried out using PBMCs. The chain links TRBV28 to TRBJ2-1; D not resolved. This clonotype originated in a young woman in good health and CMV-seropositive. In nucleotides, the CDR3 is TGTGCCAGCGCACCCAGGTCCAATGAGCAGTTCTTC. Its protein is CASAPRSNEQFF. The full variable domain, with the rest looked up from reference TRBV28 and TRBJ2-1, is DVKVTQSSRYLVKRTGEKVFLECVQDMDHENMFWYRQDPGLGLRLIYFSYDVKMKEKGDIPEGYSVSREKKERFSLILESASTNQTSMYLCASAPRSNEQFFGPGTRLTVL.